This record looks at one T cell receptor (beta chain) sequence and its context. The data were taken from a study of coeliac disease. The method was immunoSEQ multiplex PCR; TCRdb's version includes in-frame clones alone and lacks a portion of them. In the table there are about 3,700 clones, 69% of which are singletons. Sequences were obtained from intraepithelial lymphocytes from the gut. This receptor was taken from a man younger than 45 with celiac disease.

The CDR3 here is CASSGRQGPQETQYF. The CDR3 DNA reads TGTGCCAGCAGCGGGCGACAGGGCCCCCAAGAGACCCAGTACTTC. The chain joins TRBV14 to TRBJ2-5; 7 bases agree with TRBD1. Germline-derived CDR1 and CDR2 are SGHDN and FVKESK. The trim removed 5 bases at V and 1 base at J, leaving 7 bases unmatched. The CDR3 sequence is 15 residues long.